Each of the 13 T cell receptor beta chains below was sequenced from the same sample in a study of cytomegalovirus exposure and HLA in healthy donors. PCR amplification relied on 60 Vbeta primers (plus 13 Jbeta primers). TCRdb keeps only in-frame clones here, not all; method: immunoSEQ multiplex PCR. This table has 100,000 or so clones, around 79% appearing once. Sequenced: PBMCs. These receptors were taken from a woman aged 40 to 50 in good health and CMV-seropositive.

The chain is built from TRBV30 and TRBJ2-1, with 10 bases lining up with TRBD2. After removal of 0 bases from V and 6 bases from J, the junction contained 5 bases not matched to a gene. Germline assignment: CDR1 GTSNPN and CDR2 SVGIG (reference sequence). The CDR3 sequence is 15 residues long. The CDR3 is CAWSVRTSGGNEQFF. In nucleotides, the CDR3 is TGTGCCTGGAGTGTACGGACTAGCGGAGGCAATGAGCAGTTCTTC.

V gene TRBV28 combines with J gene TRBJ1-2; no reliable D call. Per germline, CDR1 MDHEN and CDR2 SYDVKM. CDR3 size: 14 residues. Trimming stripped 8 bases from V and 5 bases from J, with 18 bases between. The CDR3 spells CASRPGPGVYGYTF. DNA of the CDR3: TGTGCCAGCCGACCTGGGCCGGGAGTATATGGCTACACCTTC.

The V gene is TRBV5-1, the J gene TRBJ2-5; 11 nucleotides agree with TRBD2. The tail of the sequence fits TRBJ2-7 better, so the J call may be wrong. The CDR3 totals 14 residues. Germline CDR1 and CDR2: SGHRS and YFSETQ. The CDR3 protein is CASSSTSGTYEQYF. The DNA of the CDR3 is TGCGCCAGCAGCTCGACTAGCGGGACCTACGAGCAGTACTTC.

The chain carries TRBV11-2 and TRBJ1-5; possibly TRBD1 for D (6 bases). From germline, CDR1 is SGHAT and CDR2 FQNNGV. The germline V and J ends were trimmed by 5 bases and 1 base, with 9 bases remaining between them. The CDR3 runs to 14 residues. The CDR3 region has the DNA TGTGCCAGCAGCCCCGGGACAAGCAATCAGCCCCAGCATTTT. This gives the protein CASSPGTSNQPQHF.

The chain uses TRBV7-6 and TRBJ2-5, with 8 bases fitting TRBD2. The end of the DNA fits TRBJ2-7 better, so the J call may be wrong. CDR1 and CDR2 from the germline V gene are SGHVS and FNYEAQ. The CDR3 spans 14 residues. CDR3 amino acids: CASSSYSGKNEQYF. In DNA, the CDR3 is TGTGCCAGCAGCTCGTATAGCGGGAAAAACGAGCAGTACTTC.

This chain joins TRBV28 and TRBJ1-2; weak D call: TRBD1 (6 bases). The CDR3 loop spans 15 amino acids. Germline V gene sequence: CDR1 MDHEN, CDR2 SYDVKM. Trimming stripped 3 bases from V and 4 bases from J, with 15 bases between. CDR3: CASSFPRGGGYGYTF. The CDR3 DNA reads as TGTGCCAGCAGTTTCCCCAGGGGTGGTGGCTATGGCTACACCTTC.

V usage is TRBV28 and J usage is TRBJ2-7; 8 nucleotides line up with TRBD1. Germline CDR1 MDHEN, CDR2 SYDVKM. Losses at the gene ends were 4 bases for V and 5 bases for J; bases not matched to a gene: 4. This CDR3 has 13 residues. CDR3 protein: CASSSQGVHEQYF. CDR3 nucleotides: TGTGCCAGCAGTTCACAGGGGGTCCACGAGCAGTACTTC.

V and J are TRBV7-6 and TRBJ2-1; 13 bases agree with TRBD2. The germline CDR1 and CDR2 sequences are SGHVS and FNYEAQ. J was trimmed by 10 bases and V by 5 bases; bases with no gene match: 5. The CDR3 runs to 14 residues. CDR3 region: CASSRLAGGGEQFF. The CDR3 coding sequence is TGTGCCAGCAGCCGACTAGCGGGAGGAGGGGAGCAGTTCTTC.

The V and J genes are TRBV13 and TRBJ2-2, with TRBD2 matching over 8 bases. CDR3 length: 17 residues. Germline V gene lookup returns CDR1 PRHDT and CDR2 FYEKMQ (reference sequence). Unmatched junction bases numbered 5, after V lost 1 base and J lost 1 base. For the CDR3, the DNA is TGTGCCAGCAGCTTAGTACAGGCGGGAGGGAACACCGGGGAGCTGTTTTTT. It translates to CASSLVQAGGNTGELFF. Supplemented by reference TRBV13 and TRBJ2-2, the full variable domain reads AAGVIQSPRHLIKEKRETATLKCYPIPRHDTVYWYQQGPGQDPQFLISFYEKMQSDKGSIPDRFSAQQFSDYHSELNMSSLELGDSALYFCASSLVQAGGNTGELFFGEGSRLTVL.

This clone was seen more than once but under ten times. This chain connects TRBV5-8 to TRBJ2-3; D call uncertain. With 3 bases removed from V and 0 bases from J, the gap between germline ends came to 5 bases. The CDR3 covers 13 residues. The germline gives CDR1 SGHTS, CDR2 YDEGEE. The CDR3 DNA reads as TGTGCCAGCAGCTCCTCTAGCACAGATACGCAGTATTTT. It yields the protein CASSSSSTDTQYF.

A few counts support this clone. V is TRBV4-1 and J is TRBJ2-2; 13 nucleotides agree with TRBD2. The CDR3 has 16 residues. Unmatched junction bases numbered 3, after V lost 1 base and J lost 7 bases. Germline-derived CDR1 and CDR2 are MGHRA and YSYEKL. CDR3 residues: CASSQGTSGSIGELFF. In DNA, the CDR3 is TGCGCCAGCAGCCAAGGGACTAGCGGGAGCATCGGGGAGCTGTTTTTT.

This sequence joins TRBV5-6 and TRBJ2-2; 7 bases map to TRBD2. CDR3 length equals 16 residues. Unmatched junction bases numbered 5, after V lost 0 bases and J lost 3 bases. Germline-derived CDR1 and CDR2 are SGHDT and YYEEEE. The CDR3 DNA sequence: TGTGCCAGCAGCTTGGGCGGCGGGAGTTACACCGGGGAGCTGTTTTTT. Its translation: CASSLGGGSYTGELFF.

V and J are TRBV11-2 and TRBJ2-5; D possibly corresponds to TRBD2 (6 bases). The CDR3 runs to 12 residues. Per germline, CDR1 SGHAT and CDR2 FQNNGV. Trimming took off 7 bases at V and 5 bases at J, with 11 bases between the two ends. CDR3: CASTIGGETQYF. The DNA for the CDR3 is TGTGCCAGCACAATTGGGGGGGAGACCCAGTACTTC.